Included here is one T cell receptor beta chain sequence, with context. Its antigen is undetermined. The sample comes from a study of tumor-infiltrating lymphocytes in glioblastoma multiforme. General observations from the study: Clone frequencies may be distorted by unequal TCR transcripts per cell.

Three nested ARM-PCR rounds with V-beta and C-beta primers built TCRB libraries. TCRdb independently ran MiXCR on the multiplex PCR reads; one entry per CDR3 protein. The data contain about 12,000 distinct CDR3 sequences, around three fifths of them singletons. The CDR3 has 14 amino acids. Germline V gene sequence: CDR1 SGHAT, CDR2 FQNNGV. Trimming removed 4 bases at V and 3 bases at J, with 9 bases between. V and J are TRBV11-2 and TRBJ2-2; possible D gene TRBD1, 5 bases. The TCR comes from a male donor with glioblastoma. The sequenced sample was brain tumor tissue. In DNA form, the CDR3 reads TGTGCCAGCAGCTCATTCAGGGACACCGGGGAGCTGTTTTTT. This sequence encodes CASSSFRDTGELFF.